The rows below give T cell receptor beta chains drawn from one sample of a study of regulatory T cells in long-lasting Graves disease. From the multiplex PCR reads, TCRdb called clonotypes with MiXCR, one entry per CDR3 protein. Among 530,000 or so distinct CDR3 sequences listed, roughly 13% were seen once. This sample was shared with a second study, whose subject was T cells in Graves' hyperthyroidism and ophthalmopathy.

Source: peripheral blood mononuclear cells (PBMCs), taken at new diagnosis, from a patient treated with antithyroid drugs. Receptors were obtained from a man between 25 and 39 years old with Graves disease. CDR3s include the opening cysteine and the closing phenylalanine or tryptophan. The D gene is left open where the match is weak. Not every row has a clone size; where given, it reads once, few, many or a size class.

d_gene: TRBD2; v_gene: TRBV27; len: 18; abundance: many; j_gene: TRBJ2-7; CDR3aa: CASSHAPSSGKSSYEQYF; CDR3nt: TGTGCCAGCAGCCATGCCCCCTCTAGCGGGAAGAGCTCCTACGAGCAGTACTTC
d_gene: .; v_gene: TRBV7-9; len: 19; abundance: few; j_gene: TRBJ2-1; CDR3aa: CASSLGRVGRVPPHNEQFF; CDR3nt: TGTGCCAGCAGCTTAGGTCGGGTGGGGCGCGTCCCCCCACACAATGAGCAGTTCTTC
d_gene: .; v_gene: TRBV20-1; len: 11; abundance: many; j_gene: TRBJ1-2; CDR3aa: CSAPWGRSYTF; CDR3nt: TGCAGTGCTCCTTGGGGGAGGAGCTACACCTTC
d_gene: TRBD1; v_gene: TRBV20-1; len: 15; abundance: many; j_gene: TRBJ1-2; CDR3aa: CSARKAGGIEGGYTF; CDR3nt: TGCAGTGCTAGGAAGGCAGGGGGCATCGAGGGTGGCTACACCTTC
d_gene: .; v_gene: TRBV5-6; len: 15; abundance: .; j_gene: TRBJ2-1; CDR3aa: CASSLTAGPYNEQFF; CDR3nt: TGTGCCAGCAGCTTGACGGCAGGGCCATACAATGAGCAGTTCTTC
d_gene: .; v_gene: TRBV5-5; len: 13; abundance: many; j_gene: TRBJ1-1; CDR3aa: CASSREAGIRAFF; CDR3nt: TGTGCCAGCAGCCGTGAGGCAGGAATACGAGCTTTCTTT
d_gene: .; v_gene: TRBV7-9; len: 12; abundance: many; j_gene: TRBJ2-3; CDR3aa: CASSQNTDTQYF; CDR3nt: TGTGCCAGCAGCCAGAATACAGATACGCAGTATTTT
d_gene: .; v_gene: TRBV20-1; len: 15; abundance: many; j_gene: TRBJ2-7; CDR3aa: CSARAKLGTLYEQYF; CDR3nt: TGCAGTGCTAGAGCGAAGCTAGGGACTCTGTACGAGCAGTACTTC
d_gene: .; v_gene: TRBV27; len: 14; abundance: .; j_gene: TRBJ1-2; CDR3aa: CASSSSGQGYGYTF; CDR3nt: TGTGCCAGCAGTTCCTCGGGGCAGGGGTACGGCTACACCTTC
d_gene: .; v_gene: TRBV27; len: 12; abundance: many; j_gene: TRBJ2-1; CDR3aa: CASSPVHGEQFF; CDR3nt: TGTGCCAGCAGCCCAGTACATGGTGAGCAGTTCTTC
d_gene: .; v_gene: TRBV10-3; len: 14; abundance: many; j_gene: TRBJ2-2; CDR3aa: CAITSTGNTGELFF; CDR3nt: TGTGCCATCACCTCTACAGGGAACACCGGGGAGCTGTTTTTT
d_gene: .; v_gene: TRBV2; len: 11; abundance: many; j_gene: TRBJ2-4; CDR3aa: CASSFTGPGYF; CDR3nt: TGTGCCAGCAGTTTTACCGGTCCGGGGTACTTC
d_gene: .; v_gene: TRBV7-2; len: 13; abundance: many; j_gene: TRBJ2-7; CDR3aa: CASSDREGLEQYF; CDR3nt: TGTGCCAGCAGCGACAGGGAGGGCCTCGAGCAGTACTTC
d_gene: .; v_gene: TRBV29-1; len: 13; abundance: many; j_gene: TRBJ2-5; CDR3aa: CSASVQSKETQYF; CDR3nt: TGCAGCGCTTCCGTACAGTCCAAAGAGACCCAGTACTTC
d_gene: TRBD2; v_gene: TRBV5-6; len: 17; abundance: .; j_gene: TRBJ2-2; CDR3aa: CASSLEATSGLPRELFF; CDR3nt: TGTGCCAGCAGCTTGGAAGCGACTAGCGGGTTACCGCGGGAGCTGTTTTTT
d_gene: .; v_gene: TRBV12-3/TRBV12-4; len: 13; abundance: many; j_gene: TRBJ1-1; CDR3aa: CASSIGRTTEAFF; CDR3nt: TGTGCCAGCAGCATCGGGCGTACCACTGAAGCTTTCTTT
d_gene: .; v_gene: TRBV5-1; len: 15; abundance: many; j_gene: TRBJ2-1; CDR3aa: CASSPWASDASEQFF; CDR3nt: TGCGCCAGCAGTCCATGGGCTAGCGATGCTAGTGAGCAGTTCTTC
d_gene: TRBD1; v_gene: TRBV7-9; len: 16; abundance: many; j_gene: TRBJ2-3; CDR3aa: CASSPRTGALTDTQYF; CDR3nt: TGTGCCAGCAGCCCTCGGACAGGCGCCCTCACAGATACGCAGTATTTT
d_gene: .; v_gene: TRBV27; len: 14; abundance: few; j_gene: TRBJ2-2; CDR3aa: CASSLRQGIGELFF; CDR3nt: TGTGCCAGCAGTTTAAGGCAGGGAATAGGGGAGCTGTTTTTT
d_gene: TRBD1; v_gene: TRBV5-1; len: 15; abundance: few; j_gene: TRBJ2-5; CDR3aa: CASSPRDRGGETQYF; CDR3nt: TGCGCCAGCAGCCCAAGGGACAGGGGAGGGGAGACCCAGTACTTC
d_gene: .; v_gene: TRBV6-1; len: 14; abundance: few; j_gene: TRBJ2-2; CDR3aa: CASRGTWNTGELFF; CDR3nt: TGTGCCAGCAGAGGGACGTGGAACACCGGGGAGCTGTTTTTT
d_gene: TRBD1; v_gene: TRBV27; len: 12; abundance: many; j_gene: TRBJ2-1; CDR3aa: CASSSTGSEQFF; CDR3nt: TGTGCCAGCAGTTCGACAGGGTCGGAGCAGTTCTTC
d_gene: .; v_gene: TRBV5-1; len: 14; abundance: many; j_gene: TRBJ2-1; CDR3aa: CASSLGDQGNEQFF; CDR3nt: TGCGCCAGCAGCTTGGGAGACCAGGGCAATGAGCAGTTCTTC
d_gene: .; v_gene: TRBV6-2/TRBV6-3; len: 17; abundance: many; j_gene: TRBJ2-2; CDR3aa: CASSRRRAGADAGELFF; CDR3nt: TGTGCCAGCAGTCGCCGGAGGGCGGGGGCGGATGCCGGGGAGCTGTTTTTT
d_gene: .; v_gene: TRBV5-6; len: 12; abundance: many; j_gene: TRBJ2-7; CDR3aa: CASSLRADEQYF; CDR3nt: TGTGCCAGCAGCTTGCGGGCCGACGAGCAGTACTTC
d_gene: .; v_gene: TRBV20-1; len: 13; abundance: once; j_gene: TRBJ2-1; CDR3aa: CSAERVGPNEQFF; CDR3nt: TGCAGTGCTGAGCGGGTCGGGCCCAATGAGCAGTTCTTC
d_gene: .; v_gene: TRBV3-1; len: 15; abundance: few; j_gene: TRBJ2-1; CDR3aa: CASGPWGRTPNEQFF; CDR3nt: TGTGCCAGCGGCCCCTGGGGCCGGACTCCCAATGAGCAGTTCTTC
d_gene: .; v_gene: TRBV10-3; len: 14; abundance: many; j_gene: TRBJ2-5; CDR3aa: CAISENTPQETQYF; CDR3nt: TGTGCCATCAGTGAGAACACCCCCCAGGAGACCCAGTACTTC
d_gene: TRBD1; v_gene: TRBV27; len: 15; abundance: many; j_gene: TRBJ2-1; CDR3aa: CASSLRQGASNEQFF; CDR3nt: TGTGCCAGCAGTTTAAGGCAGGGGGCGTCCAATGAGCAGTTCTTC
d_gene: .; v_gene: TRBV27; len: 14; abundance: many; j_gene: TRBJ1-1; CDR3aa: CASNRPGDTSEAFF; CDR3nt: TGTGCCAGCAACCGGCCGGGGGATACAAGTGAAGCTTTCTTT
d_gene: TRBD2; v_gene: TRBV5-1; len: 17; abundance: .; j_gene: TRBJ2-5; CDR3aa: CASSQEAGAPYQETQYF; CDR3nt: TGTGCCAGCAGCCAAGAGGCGGGAGCCCCGTACCAAGAGACCCAGTACTTC
d_gene: .; v_gene: TRBV18; len: 11; abundance: .; j_gene: TRBJ2-7; CDR3aa: CANSANLEQYF; CDR3nt: TGTGCCAACTCAGCGAACCTAGAGCAGTACTTC
d_gene: .; v_gene: TRBV3-1; len: 14; abundance: .; j_gene: TRBJ1-1; CDR3aa: CASESRGLNTEAFF; CDR3nt: TGTGCCAGCGAAAGCAGGGGATTGAACACTGAAGCTTTCTTT
d_gene: TRBD1; v_gene: TRBV2; len: 14; abundance: many; j_gene: TRBJ2-7; CDR3aa: CASKRIGTAYEQYF; CDR3nt: TGTGCCAGCAAGAGGATCGGGACAGCCTACGAGCAGTACTTC
d_gene: TRBD2; v_gene: TRBV6-2/TRBV6-3; len: 18; abundance: .; j_gene: TRBJ2-2; CDR3aa: CASSYGTSGREVTGELFF; CDR3nt: TGTGCCAGCAGTTACGGGACTAGCGGGAGGGAGGTCACCGGGGAGCTGTTTTTT
d_gene: .; v_gene: TRBV19; len: 13; abundance: few; j_gene: TRBJ2-5; CDR3aa: CACRGSFRETQYF; CDR3nt: TGTGCTTGCAGGGGTTCATTTAGAGAGACCCAGTACTTC
d_gene: TRBD2; v_gene: TRBV14; len: 15; abundance: .; j_gene: TRBJ2-7; CDR3aa: CASSQDPSGYYEQYF; CDR3nt: TGTGCCAGCAGCCAAGATCCTAGCGGGTACTACGAGCAGTACTTC
d_gene: .; v_gene: TRBV5-1; len: 13; abundance: many; j_gene: TRBJ2-4; CDR3aa: CASSLEGQNIQYF; CDR3nt: TGCGCCAGCAGCTTGGAGGGGCAAAACATTCAGTACTTC
d_gene: TRBD1; v_gene: TRBV9; len: 14; abundance: many; j_gene: TRBJ1-6; CDR3aa: CASSPGQSNSPLHF; CDR3nt: TGTGCCAGCAGCCCGGGACAGTCAAATTCACCCCTCCACTTT
d_gene: .; v_gene: TRBV11-2; len: 17; abundance: many; j_gene: TRBJ1-3; CDR3aa: CASSLTGVSNSGNTIYF; CDR3nt: TGTGCCAGCAGCTTAACCGGCGTGTCGAACTCTGGAAACACCATATATTTT
d_gene: TRBD1; v_gene: TRBV24-1; len: 13; abundance: few; j_gene: TRBJ2-5; CDR3aa: CATQTGGGETQYF; CDR3nt: TGTGCCACCCAGACAGGGGGCGGGGAGACCCAGTACTTC